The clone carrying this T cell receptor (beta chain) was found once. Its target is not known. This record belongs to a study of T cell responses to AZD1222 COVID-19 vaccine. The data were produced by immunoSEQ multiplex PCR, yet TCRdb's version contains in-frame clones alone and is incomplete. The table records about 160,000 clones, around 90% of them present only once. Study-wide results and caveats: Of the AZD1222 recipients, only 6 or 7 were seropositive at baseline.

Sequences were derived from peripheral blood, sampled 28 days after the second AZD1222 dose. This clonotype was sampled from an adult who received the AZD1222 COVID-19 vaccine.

CDR3 sequence reads: CASSPARRTGGYTF. CDR3 nucleotide sequence: TGTGCCAGCAGCCCAGCTAGGAGGACAGGGGGCTACACCTTC. The chain employs TRBV11-2 and TRBJ1-2; 8 bases fit TRBD1. Germline trimming cut 5 bases from V and 8 bases from J; bases unmatched to any gene: 10. This CDR3 has 14 amino acids. CDR1 and CDR2 (germline): SGHAT, FQNNGV.